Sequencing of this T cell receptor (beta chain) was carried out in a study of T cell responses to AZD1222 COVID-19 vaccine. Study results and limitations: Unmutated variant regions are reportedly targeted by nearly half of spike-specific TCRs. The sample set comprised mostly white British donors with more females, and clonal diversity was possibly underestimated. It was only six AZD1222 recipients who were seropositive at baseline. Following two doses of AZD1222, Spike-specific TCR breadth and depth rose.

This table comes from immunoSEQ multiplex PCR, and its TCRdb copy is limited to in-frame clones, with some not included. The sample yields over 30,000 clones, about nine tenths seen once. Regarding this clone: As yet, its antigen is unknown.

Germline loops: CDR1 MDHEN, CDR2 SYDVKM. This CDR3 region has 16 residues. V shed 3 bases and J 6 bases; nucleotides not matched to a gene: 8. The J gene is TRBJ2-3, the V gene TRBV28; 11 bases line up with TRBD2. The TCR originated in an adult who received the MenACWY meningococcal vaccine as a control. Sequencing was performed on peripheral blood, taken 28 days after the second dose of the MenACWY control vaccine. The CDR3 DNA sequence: TGTGCCAGCAGTTTCTCCTCTAGCGGGAGGTCCGATACGCAGTATTTT. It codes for CASSFSSSGRSDTQYF.